This T cell receptor (beta chain) was sequenced during a study of tumor-infiltrating lymphocytes in primary liver carcinoma. Whole-study context: All patients had surgically resected primary liver carcinoma. The tumors, T1-T3 N0M0 lesions, were 4.2 to 10 cm across. There were roughly 3.5 to 8 million productive TCRbeta reads per sample, a yield similar across tissue types. General observations from the study: The study found tumor-adjacent and tumor-blood pairs overlapped less than tumor region pairs.

Unsorted whole blood served as the source of blood RNA, and germline DNA was extracted as well. From about 530 ng total RNA, TCR beta cDNA was generated with a primer in the constant region. Employing slightly modified ARM-PCR, three nested multiplex PCR rounds were run, and these gave rise to the TCR beta libraries. The study ran its first two PCR rounds for nine to ten cycles each, using TRBV1-TRBV30 forward primers and a C-beta reverse primer. Each CDR3 protein gets one entry after TCRdb re-called the multiplex PCR reads with MiXCR. The table records hundreds of thousands of distinct CDR3 sequences, roughly three fifths of them present only once. With regard to this clonotype: Antigen unknown. At one end the junction does not follow the germline gene, possibly because of a read error.

The CDR3 extends over 19 amino acids. The germline gives CDR1 MNHEY, CDR2 SVGAGI. The V and J genes are TRBV6-5 and TRBJ2-7; TRBD2 agrees at 14 bases. The sequenced material came from peripheral blood. This sequence was found in a woman aged 25 to 39 with primary liver carcinoma and hepatitis B virus infection. The CDR3 DNA reads as TGTACCAGCACCACTACAACCGGGACTAGCGGGAGAAGATCCTACGAGCAGTACTTC. It codes for CTSTTTTGTSGRRSYEQYF.